This T cell receptor beta chain was obtained from a study of blood T cells in healthy people across ages (dated by TCRdb to between 2015 and 2016). Context from the whole study: In model experiments, template switching captured about one uniquely barcoded TCR beta cDNA molecule for every two T cells. Four age groups were formed from the donors: young (average about 15 years), middle-aged (around 40), aged (roughly 58) and long-lived (roughly 81). For two donors (one aged 18 to 29 and one aged 80 or older), the study analyzed two additional independent replicas of 1 million unique cDNA reads from the same blood draw. Using deep sequencing normalized with unique cDNA molecular identifiers, the study measured how TCR beta repertoire diversity changes with age.

Study-wide conclusions, independent of this receptor: Conclusive comparison of naive and antigen-experienced compartments was prevented by the profiling of bulk unsorted PBMCs. Compared with the aged group, the long-lived group had more naive CD4+ T cells, fewer expanded clones and increased TCR diversity, suggesting age selection. Donor CMV infection status was unknown, potentially confounding age-related changes in expanded clonotypes. Total diversity estimates from one million sequenced T cells were considered lower bounds and underestimates. A strong correlation was found between observed TCR beta diversity and the percentage of naive T cells measured by flow cytometry. As age increased, observed TCR beta diversity per million T cells dropped in a roughly linear way, and a significant reduction was already evident by age 40.

Spanning cysteine to phenylalanine, the CDR3 consists of 15 amino acids. The retained sequence is limited to the CDR3, 45 bases, with the frame set at the first base. Ends trimmed: V by 4 bases, J by 3 bases; bases unmatched to a gene: 6. The donors were 40 or so Caucasian individuals from Russia, aged about 6 to 95 years, who were systemically healthy. Roughly 10 milliliters of peripheral blood were drawn from each donor into EDTA-treated Vacutainer tubes. PBMCs were isolated by Ficoll-Paque density-gradient centrifugation, with at least 7 million obtained per sample. Total RNA, at least 5 micrograms per sample, was extracted from PBMCs with Trizol reagent. For every donor, flow cytometry on a PBMC aliquot measured the percentage of naive CD45RAhigh/CD27high T cells. Concerning this clonotype: It lacks a known antigen. No base-level quality is on record; no much larger clone is a single base apart.

The method behind the library was 5' RACE. The sequencer was an Illumina HiSeq 2500. A second about 7 to 11 cycle PCR used a sample-barcoded 5' primer and a J-beta primer mix. A template-switch 5' adaptor carrying 12 random nucleotides introduced a unique molecular identifier onto each TCR beta cDNA molecule. Each sample yielded at least 3 million CDR3-containing paired-end reads. First-strand cDNA synthesis was performed from all RNA using the Mint cDNA synthesis kit, with priming by a TRBC-specific oligonucleotide. All cDNA was treated with uracil-DNA glycosylase and then went through a first 18-cycle PCR with the universal primers M1SS and BC2_uni_R. From the authors' description of their analysis: Normalization of each sample was performed by random selection of 1 million high-quality reads, each carrying a distinct molecular identifier. Instead of being binned into consensus sequences, reads with shared molecular identifiers were discarded. MiTCR, with a Q25 quality threshold and the strictest error-elimination algorithm, was used for CDR3 identification, clonotype clustering and error correction. Lower-bound total TCR beta diversity was estimated with a nonparametric unseen species model using Euler transformation. TCRdb handled the public reads itself, with Q25 trimming in fastp and clone calling in MiXCR, and kept productive beta chains. Rows are combined by CDR3 protein, so each entry shows the most common genes and DNA. These V and J calls rely on TCRdb rather than the paper's analysis. Here the sample has around 520,000 distinct CDR3 sequences; around a quarter occur a single time. The ten largest clonotypes hold approximately 3.6% of the sample.

These data also featured in a second study, about T cells of mothers and their children. In that second paper, the authors write: Nine systemically healthy Caucasian individuals served as donors, namely three mothers together with their six children. cDNA synthesis consumed the entire amount of extracted RNA, loaded at approximately 1.4 ug RNA in each 15 ul reaction. Sample barcodes and 2-4 random nucleotides were added via the M1S primer in the second PCR. Each mother yielded over 8.5 million TCR beta CDR3 reads and each child about 3 million reads. In both related and unrelated pairs, thymic selection shapes the output of TCR recombination in a similar way, with inherited differences having only a minor effect. Normalized repertoire overlap was always slightly but never significantly higher in related than unrelated mother-child pairs. No persistent microchimeric T cell clones were detected, at a sensitivity of roughly 96 clones per million clonotypes. The study used deep NGS to compare TCR beta repertoires of mothers and children, seeking features distinguishing related mother-child pairs from unrelated individuals. Mothers averaged roughly 36 +/- 4 years of age and children averaged roughly 11 +/- 4 years. After adapter ligation with NEBNext reagents, the libraries were sequenced on Illumina HiSeq 2000 with 100+100 nt paired-end reads. To avoid cross-contamination, the mother libraries and the child libraries were prepared a month apart and sequenced in separate runs. Between about 500,000 and 2,100,000 distinct TCR beta clonotypes were identified per donor. Naive TCR beta clonotypes were estimated from low-frequency clonotypes matched to each donor's FACS-determined naive share, without sorting.

The sequence is built from TRBV12-3 or TRBV12-4 and TRBJ2-7, with 10 junctional bases fitting TRBD2. The receptor was derived from a boy younger than 10 in good health. The specimen sequenced was blood. This receptor has the CDR3 CASSSRPSGSYEQYF. The nucleotide sequence is given as TGTGCCAGCAGTTCACGCCCTAGCGGGAGCTACGAGCAGTACTTC.